This record looks at one T cell receptor beta chain sequence and its context. Antigen specificity is unknown. This sample was taken from a study of T cell responses to AZD1222 COVID-19 vaccine. Study-wide findings and caveats: Every sample of the repertoires postdated the peak T cell response. Females made up more of the donors, who were largely white British, and clonal diversity may have come out too low.

The protocol was immunoSEQ multiplex PCR, while the TCRdb copy is restricted to in-frame clones and leaves out a portion. This sample carries about 150,000 clones, less than 95% of them seen once, and the ten largest clones take about 2.6%. This CDR3 region has 13 residues. CDR1 is MNHEY, CDR2 SVGEGT, per germline. The V gene lost 2 bases and the J gene lost 2 bases, with 6 bases spanning the gap. The genes are TRBV6-2 or TRBV6-3 and TRBJ1-1; D is undetermined. The sequences come from peripheral blood, collected on day 0 of AZD1222 vaccination. The TCR sequence derives from an adult in good health. The CDR3 coding sequence is TGTGCCAGCAGTTACATCAGAAACACTGAAGCTTTCTTT. Encoded protein: CASSYIRNTEAFF.